A selection of T cell receptor beta chains follows, all from one sample in a study of blood T cell repertoires in COVID-19. The assay was immunoSEQ multiplex PCR, and TCRdb's table has in-frame clones only and misses some. The repertoire holds tens of thousands of clones, with around 75% as singletons. Sequenced material: peripheral blood. These receptors all stem from a woman at least 80 years old with active or convalescent COVID-19. Both conserved end residues are part of each CDR3. Fields, in order: J gene, V gene, clone size, D gene, CDR3 DNA, CDR3 protein. D genes are given only for firm matches. The size of a clone is reported for some rows only, either as once, few or many, or as a class for expanded clones.

j_gene: TRBJ1-5
v_gene: TRBV10-3
abundance: NA
d_gene: NA
CDR3nt: TGTGCCATCAGTGTTTCTTCCAGCAATCAGCCCCAGCATTTT
CDR3aa: CAISVSSSNQPQHF

j_gene: TRBJ1-6
v_gene: TRBV6-6
abundance: NA
d_gene: TRBD1
CDR3nt: TGTGCCAGCAGCCCACAGGGGGCCGAAGTTTCACCCCTCCACTTT
CDR3aa: CASSPQGAEVSPLHF

j_gene: TRBJ2-1
v_gene: TRBV5-1
abundance: NA
d_gene: NA
CDR3nt: TGCGCCAGCAGCTTGGGCCTAGCGCTCGACAATGAGCAGTTCTTC
CDR3aa: CASSLGLALDNEQFF

j_gene: TRBJ2-7
v_gene: TRBV6-5
abundance: few
d_gene: NA
CDR3nt: TGTGCCAGCAGTTCCCGACCAGGGACCTACGAGCAGTACTTC
CDR3aa: CASSSRPGTYEQYF

j_gene: TRBJ2-3
v_gene: TRBV7-3
abundance: NA
d_gene: TRBD2
CDR3nt: TGTGCCAGCAGCTTAGGGATAGCGGGAGTGACAGATACGCAGTATTTT
CDR3aa: CASSLGIAGVTDTQYF

j_gene: TRBJ1-6
v_gene: TRBV19
abundance: NA
d_gene: TRBD1
CDR3nt: TGTGCCAGTAGTATATCAGGGGGCCGGGATTCACCCCTCCACTTT
CDR3aa: CASSISGGRDSPLHF

j_gene: TRBJ2-7
v_gene: TRBV6-6
abundance: NA
d_gene: NA
CDR3nt: TGTGCCAGCAGCGCCGGGTACCGGTCCTACGAGCAGTACTTC
CDR3aa: CASSAGYRSYEQYF

j_gene: TRBJ1-3
v_gene: TRBV4-2
abundance: NA
d_gene: NA
CDR3nt: TGTGCCAGCAGCCAAGTGGGGCGGGGGGCTAGCTCTGGAAACACCATATATTTT
CDR3aa: CASSQVGRGASSGNTIYF

j_gene: TRBJ1-5
v_gene: TRBV19
abundance: NA
d_gene: NA
CDR3nt: TGTGCCAGTAGTATCTGGCGGGAGAATCAGCCCCAGCATTTT
CDR3aa: CASSIWRENQPQHF

j_gene: TRBJ2-7
v_gene: TRBV7-2
abundance: NA
d_gene: TRBD1
CDR3nt: TGTGCCAGCAGCCTGGGACAGGGGGCCTACGAGCAGTACTTC
CDR3aa: CASSLGQGAYEQYF

j_gene: TRBJ2-3
v_gene: TRBV7-2
abundance: once
d_gene: TRBD2
CDR3nt: TGTGCCAGCAGCCCGGGACTAGTTCATACGCAGTATTTT
CDR3aa: CASSPGLVHTQYF

j_gene: TRBJ2-7
v_gene: TRBV7-2
abundance: NA
d_gene: NA
CDR3nt: TGTGCCAGCAGCCCCACCCTATACGAGCAGTACTTC
CDR3aa: CASSPTLYEQYF

j_gene: TRBJ2-3
v_gene: TRBV7-2
abundance: NA
d_gene: NA
CDR3nt: TGTGCCAGCAGCTTAGCTGGGGGCCTAGATACGCAGTATTTT
CDR3aa: CASSLAGGLDTQYF

j_gene: TRBJ2-7
v_gene: TRBV6-6
abundance: NA
d_gene: NA
CDR3nt: TGTGCCAGCTCCGATAGGCGGAGCTACGAGCAGTACTTC
CDR3aa: CASSDRRSYEQYF

j_gene: TRBJ2-1
v_gene: TRBV11-2
abundance: NA
d_gene: TRBD2
CDR3nt: TGTGCCAGCAGCTTAGAGGTTAGGACTAGCGGGAGTAATGAGCAGTTCTTC
CDR3aa: CASSLEVRTSGSNEQFF

j_gene: TRBJ2-2
v_gene: TRBV7-3
abundance: few
d_gene: NA
CDR3nt: TGTGCCAGCAGACCGACACCCACCGGGGAGCTGTTTTTT
CDR3aa: CASRPTPTGELFF

j_gene: TRBJ2-5
v_gene: TRBV6-4
abundance: NA
d_gene: TRBD2
CDR3nt: TGTGCCAGCAGTGATAGGGCTAGCGGGGGGACGCGGGAGACCCAGTACTTC
CDR3aa: CASSDRASGGTRETQYF

j_gene: TRBJ2-3
v_gene: TRBV10-3
abundance: NA
d_gene: TRBD1
CDR3nt: TGTGCCATCAGTTGGAAGACAGGGGGGCCAGATACGCAGTATTTT
CDR3aa: CAISWKTGGPDTQYF

j_gene: TRBJ2-5
v_gene: TRBV6-5
abundance: NA
d_gene: NA
CDR3nt: TGTGCCAGCAGTCAGGGGGAGACCCAGTACTTC
CDR3aa: CASSQGETQYF

j_gene: TRBJ2-5
v_gene: TRBV5-1
abundance: NA
d_gene: TRBD2
CDR3nt: TGCGCCAGCAGCTTGGTGGCTAGCGGGCCACAAGAGACCCAGTACTTC
CDR3aa: CASSLVASGPQETQYF